In its sample, the clone carrying this T cell receptor (beta chain) was seen a few times. Its antigen is as yet unknown. This record comes from a study of beta chain features in type 1 diabetes. Sequencing targeted expressed TCRB transcripts, as all isolated RNA had been reverse transcribed. Only in-frame clones appear in the TCRdb table, and some are missing; sequencing was by immunoSEQ multiplex PCR. The sample has roughly 160,000 clones; around 7.9% are singletons. From germline, CDR1 is SGHTA and CDR2 FQGNSA. After removal of 1 base from V and 10 bases from J, the junction contained 3 bases not matched to a gene. The CDR3 length is 12 residues. The study, taken as a whole, reports: Researchers report that Type 1 diabetes patients had moderately but significantly shorter TCRB CDR3s across all four CD4+ subsets.

This TCR was recovered from a man younger than 35 with type 1 diabetes. J is TRBJ1-2 and V is TRBV7-2; 7 nucleotides match TRBD1. Material: central memory CD4+ T cells from blood. The CDR3 nucleotides read TGTGCCAGCAGCTTAGAGGGGGCGCACTACACCTTC. Translated, it gives CASSLEGAHYTF.